This T cell receptor beta chain is drawn from a study of regulatory T cells in long-lasting Graves disease (dated by TCRdb to 2020 to 2022). In the study overall: Persistent Graves' disease was defined as antithyroid drug treatment for over 5 years with persistently positive TSH receptor autoantibodies. TCR sequencing covered 13 persistent and approximately 20 newly diagnosed Graves' disease patients, approximately 33 samples in total. Persistent Graves' disease patients in the clinical cohort had taken antithyroid drugs for 9.5 to 13 years on average. Persistent Graves' disease patients were compared with newly diagnosed Graves' disease patients by peripheral blood TCR sequencing and RNA sequencing. The study took place in China and was registered as a clinical trial.

Taken from cysteine to phenylalanine, the CDR3 has 15 residues. Kept here is only the CDR3 DNA, which spans 45 bases and is read in frame from base 1. CDR1 and CDR2 (SGHRS, YFSETQ) derive from the germline V gene. The trim is 2 bases for V and 8 bases for J, with a gap of 14 bases between the germline ends. Overall study results and their limits: Compared with newly diagnosed patients, persistent Graves' disease patients had lower TCR Shannon entropy and fewer highly expanded clones, which suggests clonal expansion. The study examined only peripheral blood because the primary lesion, thyroid tissue, could not be accessed. Only the TCR beta chain was sequenced and analyzed. The authors noted that the small sample size was a limitation that may lower accuracy. Persistent disease showed preferential use of TRBV28, TRBJ1-2 and TRBJ2-5, whereas newly diagnosed disease favored TRBV20-1 and TRBJ2-1. A larger number of public clonotypes was shared among persistent patients (approximately 3,000) than among newly diagnosed patients (roughly 1,000).

The time point label of this sample denotes: persistent/refractory GD, antithyroid drugs over 5 years with positive TRAb. For both TCR sequencing and RNA sequencing, RNA was extracted from PBMCs in TRIzol. The diagnosis of Graves' disease was made according to American Thyroid Association guidelines. Patients were recruited from an endocrinology department in Xi'an, China. Each patient gave roughly 8.4 milliliters of peripheral blood, collected in an EDTA anticoagulant tube. Ficoll Paque Plus density gradient separation was used to isolate PBMCs, and no further T cell sorting was done. An Agilent 2100 Bioanalyzer and agarose gel were used to check RNA quality, and a NanoDrop 2000 was used to measure RNA concentration. Libraries were made using multiplex PCR. The sequencing machine was an Illumina HiSeq 4000. TCR beta libraries were built with iRepertoire HTBI primers and Arm-PCR amplification of CDR3 regions. Before sequencing, the PCR products underwent gel purification. Per the authors' processing: Across samples, 60 to 70 TRBV and roughly 15 TRBJ segments were identified and used for gene usage analysis of CDR3 amino acid clonotypes. COPE and FqMerger were used to merge filtered high-quality paired reads into contigs. BLAST was used to align contigs to IMGT TRBV, TRBD and TRBJ reference genes, and CDR3 was defined according to IMGT. Clonotypes above 0.1% frequency were classified as highly expanded clones. Repertoire diversity was measured by Shannon entropy, and V-J evenness by the Gini coefficient. Clonotypes shared by more than one individual were considered public. TCRdb took the public reads, trimmed them with fastp at Q25, ran MiXCR for clone calling and kept in-frame beta chains. A single entry per CDR3 protein holds the most common genes and DNA from its merged rows. The V and J calls shown here were made by TCRdb, not taken from the authors' results. In this sample the table shows 650,000 to 700,000 distinct CDR3 sequences, 25% to 35% of which occur a single time. 35% to 55% of the sample comes from the top ten.

Only one count was recorded for this clonotype. Its antigen is not yet known. Per-nucleotide qualities are absent, and no much larger clonotype sits a single base away. One read represents weak support. The clonotype was recovered from a female donor with Graves disease. The sample was peripheral blood mononuclear cells (PBMCs), taken when the disease was refractory, from a patient treated with antithyroid drugs. The chain uses TRBV5-1 and TRBJ1-6; D gene: possibly TRBD1, on 5 matching bases. The CDR3 loop reads CASSFRDREDSPLHF. The DNA sequence is as follows: TGCGCCAGCAGCTTCCGGGACCGGGAGGATTCACCCCTCCACTTT.